Included here is one T cell receptor beta chain sequence, with context. Its specificity is unknown. This sample was included in a study of T cell responses to AZD1222 COVID-19 vaccine. The assay was immunoSEQ multiplex PCR, and TCRdb's table has in-frame clones only and misses some. The sample includes 150,000 to 200,000 clones, about 91% of them seen just once. Findings and caveats of the study: The CD4 TCRs associated with vaccination extended across spike and predominated at 160-218 and 743-854.

The CDR3 length is 12 residues. CDR1 and CDR2 (germline): SGHDN, FVKESK. V was clipped by 4 bases and J by 7 bases, with 7 bases between them. Second-dose schedules of about 4 or about 12 weeks were combined. This sequence was found in an adult who received the AZD1222 COVID-19 vaccine. The source material was peripheral blood, sampled 28 days after the second AZD1222 dose. The rearrangement joins TRBV14 to TRBJ2-2; D unresolved. CDR3 residues: CASSLWGGELFF. The CDR3 bases are TGTGCCAGCAGCCTATGGGGCGGGGAGCTGTTTTTT.